These 21 T cell receptor beta chains came from one sample sequenced in a study of T cell repertoires in cytomegalovirus infection. Antigen specificity for these receptors is unknown. TCRdb reprocessed the reads with MiXCR, giving one entry per CDR3 protein. Here the sample spans 650,000 to 900,000 distinct CDR3 sequences, 30% to 35% being singletons. Sequenced here: cultured CD8+ T cells from PBMCs, sampled from culture after CMV antigen stimulation. The receptor source for this set is a human donor in good health (CMV status not recorded). Some clones in this sample may be carry-over from other donors' samples.

The sample holds many counts of this clonotype. The V and J genes are TRBV7-2 and TRBJ1-6; D might be TRBD1 (5 bases). The CDR3 loop spans 17 amino acids. Germline CDR1 reads SGHTA; CDR2 reads FQGNSA. V lost 8 bases and J lost 8, with 25 bases in between. CDR3 loop: CASGPPVWTRGDSPLHF. CDR3 nucleotide sequence: TGTGCCAGCGGACCTCCAGTTTGGACAAGAGGGGATTCACCCCTCCACTTT.

This clonotype was counted a few times. The rearrangement links TRBV6-6 to TRBJ1-1; 7 bases map to TRBD1. The length of the CDR3 is 15 residues. Trimming at V came to 4 bases and at J to 1 base, leaving 6 bases not matched to a gene. Germline CDR1 is MNHNY and CDR2 is SVGAGI (reference sequence). The DNA of the CDR3 is TGTGCCAGCAGTTCCCCGGGACAGCCGAACACTGAAGCTTTCTTT. Protein: CASSSPGQPNTEAFF.

This clonotype was seen a handful of times. The J gene is TRBJ2-3, the V gene TRBV4-1; TRBD2 might be the D (7 bases). Germline V gene data show CDR1 as MGHRA and CDR2 as YSYEKL. Trimming stripped 1 base from V and 0 bases from J, with 11 bases between. The CDR3 is 16 residues long. CDR3 loop: CASSQVGGPSTDTQYF. The CDR3 DNA reads TGCGCCAGCAGCCAAGTCGGGGGGCCGAGCACAGATACGCAGTATTTT.

This chain joins TRBV28 and TRBJ1-4, with D hard to call. The germline V gene encodes CDR1 MDHEN and CDR2 SYDVKM. Trimming shortened V by 6 bases and J by 10 bases, and 18 bases separated the two germline ends. The CDR3 sequence is 14 residues long. The CDR3 reads CASSPDAAGGKLFF. The CDR3 DNA reads TGTGCCAGCAGCCCAGACGCGGCCGGAGGAAAACTGTTTTTT.

The chain employs TRBV19 and TRBJ1-2; D is perhaps TRBD1 (6 bases). Looked up from germline, CDR1 is LNHDA and CDR2 is SQIVND (reference sequence). The CDR3 is 12 residues long. The V gene lost 5 bases and the J gene lost 8 bases, with 12 bases spanning the gap. The CDR3 DNA reads TGTGCCAGTAGTTTCAGGGGAGCCGGCTACACCTTC. Translated: CASSFRGAGYTF.

The rearrangement joins TRBV18 to TRBJ2-3; 10 bases line up with TRBD1. Trimming at V came to 6 bases and at J to 9 bases, leaving 24 bases not matched to a gene. Germline lookup yields CDR1 KGHSH and CDR2 LQKENI. The CDR3 runs 19 residues. CDR3 sequence (DNA): TGTGCCAGCTCGCCGGGGACAGGGGCGCCGCGGCCCTTCGAGGAGACGCAGTATTTT. It is translated as CASSPGTGAPRPFEETQYF.

A few counts support this clonotype. The gene calls are TRBV15 and TRBJ1-2, with D unresolved. The V gene's germline CDR1 is LNHNV and CDR2 YYDKDF (reference sequence). The length of the CDR3 is 17 residues. V was pared by 0 bases and J by 1 base, with 15 bases between. For the CDR3, the DNA is TGTGCCACCAGCAGAGATCGTTTGGGCATGGATAACTATGGCTACACCTTC. Its protein product is CATSRDRLGMDNYGYTF.

The gene calls are TRBV27 and TRBJ2-3; 10 bases line up with TRBD1. J lost 4 bases, V lost 2 bases, and 15 bases had no gene match. CDR3 length equals 19 residues. Germline CDR1 MNHEY, CDR2 SMNVEV (reference sequence). The CDR3 here is CASSLKVPSGQGSSDTQYF. The CDR3 DNA sequence: TGTGCCAGCAGTTTAAAGGTACCTTCGGGACAGGGGAGTTCAGATACGCAGTATTTT.

This clonotype has a count of ten or more. V and J are TRBV11-1 and TRBJ2-1; TRBD2 might be the D (5 bases). The germline V and J ends were trimmed by 0 bases and 2 bases, with 14 bases remaining between them. The V gene's germline CDR1 is SGHAT and CDR2 FQDESV (reference sequence). The CDR3 runs to 17 residues. CDR3 nucleotides: TGTGCCAGCAGCTTAGCCGACGAGCGGCGTGCCTACAATGAGCAGTTCTTC. Protein: CASSLADERRAYNEQFF.

This clonotype was seen a few times. This chain uses TRBV27 with TRBJ2-7; 8 bases fit TRBD1. Looked up from germline, CDR1 is MNHEY and CDR2 is SMNVEV (reference sequence). The V gene end was trimmed by 5 bases and the J gene end by 5 bases; junction bases not matched to a gene: 8. The CDR3 is made up of 14 amino acids. The CDR3 spells CASSPRDRFHEQYF. The CDR3 DNA reads TGTGCCAGCAGTCCTCGGGACAGGTTTCACGAGCAGTACTTC.

The chain is built from TRBV12-3 or TRBV12-4 and TRBJ1-1, with TRBD1 matching over 7 bases. Trimming cost V 5 bases and J 6 bases; bases outside gene matches: 6. CDR3 length: 13 amino acids. The CDR3 spells CASSPGGIAEAFF. The DNA of the CDR3 is TGTGCCAGCAGTCCAGGGGGGATCGCTGAAGCTTTCTTT.

This clonotype was detected ten times or more. This rearrangement joins TRBV7-8 to TRBJ1-4, with 10 bases matching TRBD1. V lost 5 bases to trimming and J lost 7 bases; unmatched junction nucleotides: 7. The germline gives CDR1 SGHVS, CDR2 FQNEAQ. The CDR3 extends over 15 amino acids. Here the CDR3 DNA reads TGTGCCAGCAGCCCCTTGACAGGGGGCCGTGAAAAACTGTTTTTT. Protein sequence: CASSPLTGGREKLFF.

This clonotype was counted only a few times. This chain uses TRBV7-9 with TRBJ2-1; TRBD1 matches 9 bases. V dropped 5 bases and J dropped 5; count of bases not matched to a gene: 7. This CDR3 has 15 residues. Germline V lookup: CDR1 SEHNR, CDR2 FQNEAQ (reference sequence). The CDR3 bases are TGTGCCAGCAGCGCGACAGGGGGGATCAACAATGAGCAGTTCTTC. The encoded protein is CASSATGGINNEQFF.

V gene TRBV6-5 combines with J gene TRBJ2-3, with D possibly being TRBD1 or TRBD2 (5 bases each). Germline CDR1 and CDR2: MNHEY and SVGAGI. CDR3 length equals 14 residues. V shed 4 bases and J shed 6 bases, with 14 bases lying between them. DNA of the CDR3: TGTGCCAGCAGTTTAATCGGGGCCAGGGATACGCAGTATTTT. Encoded protein: CASSLIGARDTQYF.

This clonotype was seen ten or more times. This chain connects TRBV7-2 to TRBJ1-2; D unclear. Trimming removed 0 bases at V and 0 bases at J, with 11 bases between. Per the germline V gene, CDR1 is SGHTA and CDR2 is FQGNSA. This CDR3 is built from 16 residues. Here the CDR3 reads CASSLAHWAANYGYTF. In nucleotides, the CDR3 is TGTGCCAGCAGCTTAGCCCACTGGGCAGCTAACTATGGCTACACCTTC.

The genes are TRBV12-3 or TRBV12-4 and TRBJ2-1; TRBD1 agrees at 10 bases. The junction had 4 bases not matched to a gene; V was cut back by 4 bases and J by 1 base. The CDR3 has 16 residues. The CDR3 coding sequence is TGTGCCAGCAGTTCCCTGGGACAGGGGTCCTACAATGAGCAGTTCTTC. It specifies CASSSLGQGSYNEQFF.

Ten or more counts support this clonotype. This chain joins TRBV7-6 and TRBJ2-7; D unresolved. V was trimmed by 1 base and J by 4 bases, leaving 8 bases between them. The CDR3 is 13 residues long. Per the germline V gene, CDR1 is SGHVS and CDR2 is FNYEAQ. CDR3 sequence: CASSLEGGYEQYF. The CDR3, as DNA: TGTGCCAGCAGCTTAGAAGGTGGTTACGAGCAGTACTTC.

This clonotype was observed a handful of times. The genes are TRBV28 and TRBJ2-5; D remains ambiguous. Looked up from germline, CDR1 is MDHEN and CDR2 is SYDVKM. V was shortened by 8 bases and J by 7 bases, with 20 bases between the two germline ends. This CDR3 region has 14 residues. The CDR3 protein is CASSNERERVTQYF. The CDR3 DNA reads as TGTGCCAGCTCTAATGAAAGGGAAAGGGTGACCCAGTACTTC.

This clonotype was found many times. The chain joins TRBV12-3 or TRBV12-4 to TRBJ1-3; D ambiguous. Trimming removed 5 bases from V and 3 bases from J, with 8 bases in between. The CDR3 contains 13 residues. Here the CDR3 reads CASSPLFGNTIYF. CDR3 nucleotides: TGTGCCAGCAGTCCGTTGTTTGGAAACACCATATATTTT.

The V and J genes are TRBV2 and TRBJ2-3; D is uncertain. The CDR3 spans 12 residues. Trimming shortened V by 3 bases and J by 7 bases, and 8 bases separated the two germline ends. Germline CDR1 is SNHLY and CDR2 is FYNNEI. Written as DNA, the CDR3 is TGTGCCAGCAGTGATTGGGTAAATACGCAGTATTTT. Encoded protein: CASSDWVNTQYF.

This rearrangement joins TRBV7-9 to TRBJ2-5; D possibly uses TRBD1 or TRBD2 (6 bases each). The V end was cut by 1 base, the J end by 6 bases, with 18 bases between. CDR1 is SEHNR and CDR2 is FQNEAQ in the germline V gene (reference sequence). This CDR3 region has 16 residues. This chain's CDR3 is CASSLVVGGRSQTQYF. CDR3 DNA: TGTGCCAGCAGCTTAGTAGTGGGGGGCCGATCTCAGACCCAGTACTTC.